These 29 T cell receptor beta chains came from one sample sequenced in a study of T cells in Graves' hyperthyroidism and ophthalmopathy (dated by TCRdb to between 2018 and 2021). The library was obtained by multiplex PCR. Reads for this sample came from an Illumina HiSeq 2000. The TCR beta CDR3 regions were amplified from the RNA transcripts. The first round of RT-PCR for the TCR CDR3 was performed with the HTBI primer set and the Qiagen OneStep RT-PCR kit. The public reads were reanalyzed by TCRdb: fastp trimming at Q25, MiXCR alignment, in-frame beta chains only. Rows are unified per CDR3 protein, each entry keeping the most common DNA and genes. A total of 750,000 to 950,000 distinct CDR3 sequences appear in this sample, 38% of them only once. Of the sample, 7.5% to 9.5% is held by the ten largest clones. What was sequenced was blood. The receptors originated from a man aged 18 to 30 with Graves' hyperthyroidism.

Comments on this clonotype: The germline gene is not matched at one end of the junction; a read error may be the cause. The V and J genes are TRBV20-1 and TRBJ2-7, with no clear D. The CDR3 totals 13 residues. Per germline, CDR1 DFQATT and CDR2 SNEGSKA (reference sequence). The CDR3 loop is CSARDSFSHEQYF. The CDR3 bases are TGCAGTGCTAGAGACAGTTTCTCCCACGAGCAGTACTTC.

This clonotype was counted many times. The chain links TRBV20-1 to TRBJ1-1, with D possibly TRBD1 on 5 matching bases. Trimming stripped 1 base from V and 10 bases from J, with 19 bases between. The CDR3 totals 14 residues. CDR1 DFQATT and CDR2 SNEGSKA come from the germline V gene (reference sequence). This chain's CDR3 is CSARADSTIDGAFF. CDR3 in DNA: TGCAGTGCTAGAGCAGACAGCACAATAGACGGAGCTTTCTTT.

The chain couples TRBV9 to TRBJ1-1, with a tentative D call TRBD1 (5 bases). Per the germline V gene, CDR1 is SGDLS and CDR2 is YYNGEE. V was clipped by 7 bases and J by 4 bases, with 17 bases between them. The CDR3 sequence is 14 residues long. CDR3 sequence reads: CASVNGASGTEAFF. The CDR3 bases are TGTGCCAGCGTTAACGGGGCTTCGGGCACTGAAGCTTTCTTT.

This clonotype came up many times. The chain joins TRBV7-8 to TRBJ1-2, with D perhaps matching TRBD1 (6 bases). This CDR3 is 15 amino acids long. Germline CDR1 reads SGHVS; CDR2 reads FQNEAQ. V lost 3 bases and J lost 8, with 19 bases in between. The CDR3 reads CASSLEGSDSQGYTF. CDR3 coding DNA: TGTGCCAGCAGCTTGGAAGGATCGGACAGTCAGGGCTACACCTTC.

The J gene is TRBJ2-6, the V gene TRBV7-2; no clear D. The CDR3 has 16 residues. V was pared by 3 bases and J by 0 bases, with 9 bases between. The germline V gene encodes CDR1 SGHTA and CDR2 FQGNSA. Written as DNA, the CDR3 is TGTGCCAGCAGCTTGCAGTTTCCCTCTGGGGCCAACGTCCTGACTTTC. Translating it yields CASSLQFPSGANVLTF.

The chain uses TRBV15 and TRBJ1-1; perhaps TRBD1 as D (6 bases). Germline CDR1 reads LNHNV; CDR2 reads YYDKDF (reference sequence). The CDR3 runs 14 residues. The ends were cut back, 3 bases at V and 4 bases at J, with 12 bases in the middle. CDR3 in amino acids: CATSSSGAPTEAFF. The CDR3 nucleotides read TGTGCCACCAGCAGCTCGGGGGCCCCCACTGAAGCTTTCTTT.

V is TRBV13 and J is TRBJ2-2, with D perhaps TRBD2 (6 bases). Germline V gene sequence: CDR1 PRHDT, CDR2 FYEKMQ (reference sequence). Trimming took off 8 bases at V and 1 base at J, with 8 bases between the two ends. There are 13 residues in the CDR3. The DNA for the CDR3 is TGTGCCAGCCGGGAGCAGAACACCGGGGAGCTGTTTTTT. Amino acids: CASREQNTGELFF.

This clonotype was counted only a few times. This chain uses TRBV5-6 with TRBJ2-2; D gene uncertain. The CDR3 has 14 residues. Looked up from germline, CDR1 is SGHDT and CDR2 is YYEEEE. V lost 0 bases and J lost 4, with 7 bases in between. This CDR3 is CASSLEAPTGELFF. CDR3 DNA: TGTGCCAGCAGCTTGGAAGCCCCCACCGGGGAGCTGTTTTTT.

In the case of this clonotype: One base away lies a much larger clone, so this may be a sequencing read error. The rearrangement joins TRBV12-3 or TRBV12-4 to TRBJ2-2; D gene ambiguous. The CDR3 consists of 12 residues. V lost 7 bases, J lost 6 bases, and 9 bases lay in between. The CDR3 region has the DNA TGTGCCAGCAAACCGCCCGCCGGGGAGCTGTTTTTT. The encoded protein is CASKPPAGELFF.

The chain joins TRBV20-1 to TRBJ1-6, with D perhaps TRBD1 (6 bases). Germline values: CDR1 DFQATT, CDR2 SNEGSKA (reference sequence). Deletions cut 3 bases from V and 8 bases from J, with 17 bases between. The CDR3 length is 15 residues. CDR3: CSAREMAGADSPLHF. The CDR3 region has the DNA TGCAGTGCTAGGGAAATGGCAGGGGCGGATTCACCCCTCCACTTT.

This clonotype was detected ten times or more. The CDR3, as DNA: TGTGCCAGCAGTGAAGAGGGGCCAGATGAAAAACTGTTTTTT. It translates to CASSEEGPDEKLFF. The V call is TRBV2, the J call TRBJ1-4; weak D call: TRBD1 (5 bases). Germline values: CDR1 SNHLY, CDR2 FYNNEI. V was pared by 1 base and J by 6 bases, with 9 bases between. This CDR3 comprises 14 residues.

CDR3: CASSVSRVNRHTF. The CDR3 DNA reads as TGTGCCAGCAGTGTGAGCAGGGTTAATCGGCACACCTTC. The chain joins TRBV2 to TRBJ1-2, with D possibly being TRBD1 (5 bases). Trimming removed 4 bases at V and 12 bases at J, with 18 bases between. Germline CDR1 SNHLY, CDR2 FYNNEI. This CDR3 region has 13 residues. The full variable domain, with the rest looked up from reference TRBV2 and TRBJ1-2, is EPEVTQTPSHQVTQMGQEVILRCVPISNHLYFYWYRQILGQKVEFLVSFYNNEISEKSEIFDDQFSVERPDGSNFTLKIRSTKLEDSAMYFCASSVSRVNRHTFGSGTRLTVV.

Comments on this clonotype: The conserved closing phenylalanine or tryptophan is absent in this CDR3, likely reflecting a read error. It is unclear where the CDR3 begins or ends on the DNA, so no DNA is shown, and the CDR3 is as TCRdb lists it. The CDR3 spells CASSTGRLAG. The rearrangement joins TRBV7-9 to TRBJ1-1. CDR1 is SEHNR and CDR2 is FQNEAQ in the germline V gene (reference sequence). The CDR3 region is 10 residues in length, termini included.

J is TRBJ1-4 and V is TRBV5-1, with D perhaps TRBD1 (5 bases). Germline lookup yields CDR1 SGHRS and CDR2 YFSETQ. The germline V and J ends were trimmed by 4 bases and 6 bases, with 7 bases remaining between them. The CDR3 covers 12 residues. CDR3: CASSGGDEKLFF. The CDR3 DNA reads TGCGCCAGCAGCGGGGGGGATGAAAAACTGTTTTTT.

This sequence joins TRBV7-2 and TRBJ1-1; D is unresolved. Germline V CDR1 and CDR2: SGHTA, FQGNSA. This CDR3 has 13 residues. Between the trimmed V and J ends, which lost 3 bases and 4 bases, there was a span of 9 bases. DNA of the CDR3: TGTGCCAGCAGCTTGACTTACAGCACTGAAGCTTTCTTT. Translating it yields CASSLTYSTEAFF. Complete variable domain (other parts from reference TRBV7-2 and TRBJ1-1): GAGVSQSPSNKVTEKGKDVELRCDPISGHTALYWYRQSLGQGLEFLIYFQGNSAPDKSGLPSDRFSAERTGGSVSTLTIQRTQQEDSAVYLCASSLTYSTEAFFGQGTRLTVV.

The rearrangement uses TRBV7-9 and TRBJ1-5; 9 bases map to TRBD1. The germline V gene encodes CDR1 SEHNR and CDR2 FQNEAQ (reference sequence). With 8 bases clipped from V and 5 bases from J, the junction kept 10 bases outside the gene matches. The CDR3 runs to 15 residues. The DNA of the CDR3 is TGTGCCAGCTCACTCTACAGGGACAGGGATCAGCCCCAGCATTTT. Translated: CASSLYRDRDQPQHF.

The chain links TRBV19 to TRBJ1-4; D unresolved. Germline values: CDR1 LNHDA, CDR2 SQIVND (reference sequence). V was trimmed by 4 bases and J by 0 bases, leaving 6 bases between them. This CDR3 comprises 14 residues. The CDR3 sequence is CASSTTTTNEKLFF. DNA for the CDR3: TGTGCCAGTAGTACTACGACAACTAATGAAAAACTGTTTTTT.

This chain uses TRBV20-1 with TRBJ2-5; a weak D match, TRBD1 (5 bases). Trimming removed 6 bases from V and 0 bases from J, with 17 bases in between. Germline V gene sequence: CDR1 DFQATT, CDR2 SNEGSKA (reference sequence). The CDR3 loop spans 15 amino acids. This chain's CDR3 is CSASDTAQYQETQYF. CDR3 in DNA: TGCAGTGCATCGGACACCGCCCAGTACCAAGAGACCCAGTACTTC.

In its sample, this clonotype was seen a few times. V usage is TRBV20-1 and J usage is TRBJ2-7; TRBD2 matches at 12 bases. The CDR3 has 15 residues. J was trimmed by 4 bases and V by 5 bases; bases with no gene match: 9. Germline V CDR1 and CDR2: DFQATT, SNEGSKA (reference sequence). The CDR3 spells CSAGDLAGGPYEQYF. CDR3 DNA sequence: TGCAGTGCTGGGGACCTAGCGGGAGGGCCTTACGAGCAGTACTTC.

This chain joins TRBV5-1 and TRBJ2-5, with TRBD2 identical over 7 bases. J lost 2 bases, V lost 0 bases, and 13 bases had no gene match. The CDR3 runs 18 residues. Germline V gene sequence: CDR1 SGHRS, CDR2 YFSETQ. The chain's CDR3 is CASSLELAGRPPQETQYF. CDR3 DNA: TGCGCCAGCAGCTTGGAATTAGCGGGCCGACCACCTCAAGAGACCCAGTACTTC.

The chain couples TRBV20-1 to TRBJ1-2; no clear D. The CDR3 spans 15 residues. From germline, CDR1 is DFQATT and CDR2 SNEGSKA (reference sequence). V lost 0 bases to trimming and J lost 3 bases, with 14 bases between them. DNA for the CDR3: TGCAGTGCTAGAGATCAGGATCCACAGTACTATGGCTACACCTTC. This translates into CSARDQDPQYYGYTF.

CDR3 DNA sequence: TGTGCCAGCAGTGAGGGGGCTCTAGGCTACACCTTC. Translating gives CASSEGALGYTF. The chain carries TRBV6-1 and TRBJ1-2; D possibly corresponds to TRBD1 (6 bases). Per germline, CDR1 MNHNS and CDR2 SASEGT. The CDR3 length is 12 residues. Trimming stripped 3 bases from V and 8 bases from J, with 10 bases between.

This clonotype has at least ten counts. The chain joins TRBV4-1 to TRBJ2-5; a possible D gene is TRBD2 (5 bases). V lost 10 bases, J lost 11 bases, and 17 bases lay in between. The CDR3 runs 11 residues. Germline V gene data show CDR1 as MGHRA and CDR2 as YSYEKL. The CDR3 DNA reads TGCGCCACCCCCTTCCGACCGGGACAGTACTTC. This codes for CATPFRPGQYF.

This clonotype was counted a few times. DNA of the CDR3: TGTGCCAGCAGTGAGATGGCCCAAACCACGGAGATAGATCAGCCCCAGCATTTT. Protein sequence: CASSEMAQTTEIDQPQHF. The chain employs TRBV6-1 and TRBJ1-5; D remains unclear. Germline lookup yields CDR1 MNHNS and CDR2 SASEGT. Trimming shortened V by 3 bases and J by 5 bases, and 23 bases separated the two germline ends. This CDR3 spans 18 amino acids.

Ten or more counts support this clonotype. The J gene is TRBJ2-7, the V gene TRBV7-9, with D hard to call. This CDR3 has 11 residues. Trimming shortened V by 5 bases and J by 4 bases, and 6 bases separated the two germline ends. The germline CDR1 and CDR2 sequences are SEHNR and FQNEAQ (reference sequence). The CDR3 DNA reads TGTGCCAGCAGCAAGACTTACGAGCAGTACTTC. Protein product: CASSKTYEQYF.

CDR3: CSARDREFSGYQETQYF. The CDR3 DNA is TGCAGTGCTAGAGATCGCGAGTTTTCTGGGTACCAAGAGACCCAGTACTTC. The rearrangement links TRBV20-1 to TRBJ2-5; D gene uncertain. V was trimmed by 0 bases and J by 0 bases, leaving 17 bases between them. This CDR3 contains 17 residues. From germline, CDR1 is DFQATT and CDR2 SNEGSKA (reference sequence).

This chain joins TRBV29-1 and TRBJ2-5; 10 bases fit TRBD1. The V gene end was trimmed by 5 bases and the J gene end by 4 bases; junction bases not matched to a gene: 4. Germline V lookup: CDR1 SQVTM, CDR2 ANQGSEA. The CDR3 contains 13 residues. In DNA, the CDR3 is TGCAGCGTTCCCGGACAGGGGGGAGAGACCCAGTACTTC. Protein: CSVPGQGGETQYF.

In this sample, this clonotype turned up a few times. V and J are TRBV5-4 and TRBJ2-7; 11 bases fit TRBD1. Germline assignment: CDR1 SGHNT and CDR2 YYREEE (reference sequence). The CDR3 totals 17 residues. Unmatched junction bases numbered 12, after V lost 4 bases and J lost 3 bases. The DNA for the CDR3 is TGTGCCAGCAGCCCCCGCGGTACCGGGACAGGGGGCTACGAGCAGTACTTC. It translates to CASSPRGTGTGGYEQYF.

This clonotype was found many times. The chain has TRBV9 and TRBJ1-2; no firm D call. This CDR3 region has 13 residues. CDR1 SGDLS and CDR2 YYNGEE come from the germline V gene. V gave up 4 bases and J gave up 4 bases, with 11 bases separating them. The CDR3 sequence is CASSQRGSYGYTF. The CDR3 nucleotides are TGTGCCAGCAGCCAGCGGGGTAGCTATGGCTACACCTTC.